A single sample is the source of the 22 T cell receptor beta chains below, sequenced in a study of blood T cell repertoires in COVID-19. TCRdb's table, derived via immunoSEQ multiplex PCR, lists solely in-frame clones and lacks some. Of 400,000 or so clones in the sample, around 87% were seen once. Input material: PBMCs or T cells enriched from blood (not recorded which). These receptor sequences come from a middle-aged man in a cohort exposed to, infected with or recovered from COVID-19 (not recorded which).

This clone was observed once. The J gene is TRBJ2-2, the V gene TRBV5-4; 7 nucleotides match TRBD1. CDR1 SGHNT and CDR2 YYREEE come from the germline V gene (reference sequence). With V trimmed by 1 base and J by 4 bases, 4 bases remained unmatched. The CDR3 spans 15 residues. CDR3 DNA sequence: TGTGCCAGCAGCTTGCAGGGGGTGGGCACCGGGGAGCTGTTTTTT. Its protein product is CASSLQGVGTGELFF.

The V call is TRBV5-1, the J call TRBJ2-2; D may be TRBD1 (6 bases). The V gene lost 2 bases and the J gene lost 5 bases, with 16 bases spanning the gap. The CDR3 runs to 16 residues. Germline V gene sequence: CDR1 SGHRS, CDR2 YFSETQ. CDR3 nucleotides: TGCGCCAGCAGCTTTGATCTACAGGGTGGAACCGGGGAGCTGTTTTTT. It codes for CASSFDLQGGTGELFF.

The rearrangement uses TRBV5-6 and TRBJ2-7, with TRBD2 as a possible D gene (5 bases). The CDR3 has 14 residues. Trimming stripped 1 base from V and 4 bases from J, with 12 bases between. Germline CDR1 and CDR2: SGHDT and YYEEEE. The CDR3 sequence: CASSLSGNRYEQYF. For the CDR3, the DNA is TGTGCCAGCAGCTTGTCCGGGAATCGGTACGAGCAGTACTTC.

This clone was recorded only once. The rearrangement uses TRBV28 and TRBJ2-3, with a tentative D call TRBD2 (5 bases). V was pared by 7 bases and J by 6 bases, with 17 bases between. Germline CDR1 and CDR2: MDHEN and SYDVKM. The CDR3 loop spans 14 amino acids. CDR3 amino acids: CASTSALADDTQYF. In DNA form, the CDR3 reads TGTGCCAGCACAAGCGCTCTAGCTGACGATACGCAGTATTTT.

This clone was seen only once. This chain uses TRBV18 with TRBJ1-2, with 9 bases identical to TRBD1. Germline values: CDR1 KGHSH, CDR2 LQKENI. The CDR3 length is 18 residues. Trimming at V came to 4 bases and at J to 1 base, leaving 13 bases not matched to a gene. The CDR3 DNA reads TGTGCCAGCTCACAAGTTTTTACAGGGGGCGATTTTAACTATGGCTACACCTTC. Protein sequence: CASSQVFTGGDFNYGYTF. Full variable domain (outside the CDR3, taken from reference TRBV18 and TRBJ1-2): NAGVMQNPRHLVRRRGQEARLRCSPMKGHSHVYWYRQLPEEGLKFMVYLQKENIIDESGMPKERFSAEFPKEGPSILRIQQVVRGDSAAYFCASSQVFTGGDFNYGYTFGSGTRLTVV.

The chain uses TRBV24-1 and TRBJ2-5, with D tentatively TRBD2 (7 bases). The CDR3 totals 21 residues. The V gene's germline CDR1 is KGHDR and CDR2 SFDVKD. V lost 0 bases and J lost 2, with 27 bases in between. The CDR3 DNA reads as TGTGCCACCAGTGATTTGCGAGCGGGGCGGGGAGGGGGTGTAATTCAAGAGACCCAGTACTTC. This translates into CATSDLRAGRGGGVIQETQYF.

The chain joins TRBV10-3 to TRBJ2-7; 8 nucleotides align to TRBD1. V was clipped by 3 bases and J by 5 bases; unmatched bases: 9. Germline CDR1 reads ENHRY; CDR2 reads SYGVKD. The CDR3 is made up of 15 amino acids. In DNA form, the CDR3 reads TGTGCCATCAGTGAATACGACAGGGGTGGCAACGAGCAGTACTTC. Amino acid sequence: CAISEYDRGGNEQYF.

This clone was observed a handful of times. The genes are TRBV5-1 and TRBJ2-7, with 7 bases aligning to TRBD1. Germline V gene sequence: CDR1 SGHRS, CDR2 YFSETQ. The V segment lost 2 bases and the J segment 2 bases; nucleotides outside the gene matches: 4. The CDR3 is 14 residues long. The CDR3 loop reads CASSFSGQTYEQYF. CDR3 in DNA: TGCGCCAGCAGCTTTTCGGGACAGACCTACGAGCAGTACTTC.

For the CDR3, the DNA is TGTGCCAGCAGCGTAACTAGCGGGAGGACCGGGGAGCTGTTTTTT. Its translation: CASSVTSGRTGELFF. This chain joins TRBV6-5 and TRBJ2-2; 12 bases line up with TRBD2. V was pared by 6 bases and J by 5 bases, with 4 bases of the junction left unmatched. This CDR3 contains 15 residues. CDR1 and CDR2 from the germline V gene are MNHEY and SVGAGI.

The chain recombines TRBV6-5 with TRBJ1-3, with D tentatively TRBD1 (6 bases). Germline CDR1 MNHEY, CDR2 SVGAGI. The CDR3 is 13 amino acids. V lost 9 bases and J lost 4, with 13 bases in between. CDR3 bases: TGTGCCAGTCTAGGGGGTTCAGGAAACACCATATATTTT. Encoded protein: CASLGGSGNTIYF.

This sequence joins TRBV3-1 (or the pseudogene TRBV3-2) and TRBJ1-6, with 9 bases lining up with TRBD1. The CDR3 is 15 amino acids. Unmatched junction bases numbered 6, after V lost 6 bases and J lost 6 bases. Germline V lookup: CDR1 LGHDT, CDR2 YNNKEL (reference sequence). The CDR3 region has the DNA TGTGCCAGCAGGCGATCGGGACAGGGTAATTCACCCCTCCACTTT. As protein: CASRRSGQGNSPLHF.

The rearrangement links TRBV19 to TRBJ2-1; 7 bases fit TRBD1. CDR1 LNHDA and CDR2 SQIVND come from the germline V gene (reference sequence). V dropped 6 bases and J dropped 5; count of bases not matched to a gene: 10. This CDR3 is built from 15 residues. For the CDR3, the DNA is TGTGCCAGTAGGACCGCCGGGACAGTACACAATGAGCAGTTCTTC. Translation gives CASRTAGTVHNEQFF. Looking up the rest from reference TRBV19 and TRBJ2-1 gives the full variable domain: DGGITQSPKYLFRKEGQNVTLSCEQNLNHDAMYWYRQDPGQGLRLIYYSQIVNDFQKGDIAEGYSVSREKKESFPLTVTSAQKNPTAFYLCASRTAGTVHNEQFFGPGTRLTVL.

The V call is TRBV5-1, the J call TRBJ2-1; maybe TRBD2 (7 bases). This CDR3 region has 17 residues. Germline loops: CDR1 SGHRS, CDR2 YFSETQ. V gave up 4 bases and J gave up 0 bases, with 17 bases separating them. CDR3 sequence: CASSPQGRGISYNEQFF. The CDR3 DNA reads TGCGCCAGCAGCCCCCAGGGGCGGGGGATCTCCTACAATGAGCAGTTCTTC.

The count of this clone is one. The chain links TRBV5-1 to TRBJ2-7; 9 bases align to TRBD1. This CDR3 has 16 amino acids. Trimming at V came to 4 bases and at J to 4 bases, leaving 12 bases not matched to a gene. In germline, CDR1 is SGHRS, CDR2 YFSETQ. In DNA, the CDR3 is TGCGCCAGCAGCACAACGGGACAGGGTACGCTATACGAGCAGTACTTC. It yields the protein CASSTTGQGTLYEQYF.

The chain uses TRBV20-1 and TRBJ2-7, with 8 bases aligning to TRBD2. The junction had 7 bases not matched to a gene; V was cut back by 3 bases and J by 3 bases. This CDR3 is built from 14 residues. Germline V gives CDR1 DFQATT, CDR2 SNEGSKA (reference sequence). The CDR3 nucleotides are TGCAGTGCTAGTAGGGTAGCGGGGCGCTACGAGCAGTACTTC. It encodes CSASRVAGRYEQYF.

This clone has more than one count but fewer than ten. V and J are TRBV7-2 and TRBJ1-4; weak D call: TRBD1 (6 bases). Trimming pared 0 bases from V and 6 bases from J, leaving 11 bases between. This CDR3 spans 15 amino acids. From germline, CDR1 is SGHTA and CDR2 FQGNSA. CDR3 nucleotides: TGTGCCAGCAGCTTAGCCCCCAGGGGAGATGAAAAACTGTTTTTT. Its translation: CASSLAPRGDEKLFF. Using reference TRBV7-2 and TRBJ1-4 for the parts outside the CDR3, the full variable domain is GAGVSQSPSNKVTEKGKDVELRCDPISGHTALYWYRQSLGQGLEFLIYFQGNSAPDKSGLPSDRFSAERTGGSVSTLTIQRTQQEDSAVYLCASSLAPRGDEKLFFGSGTQLSVL.

This chain links TRBV10-2 with TRBJ2-1; TRBD2 agrees at 15 bases. The CDR3 covers 16 residues. V dropped 3 bases and J dropped 7; count of bases not matched to a gene: 4. Germline values: CDR1 WSHSY, CDR2 SAAADI. CDR3 DNA sequence: TGCGCCAGCAGTGAATGGACTAGCGGGAGGGAGAATGAGCAGTTCTTC. As protein: CASSEWTSGRENEQFF.

The rearrangement links TRBV6-5 to TRBJ2-3, with TRBD1 as a possible D gene (6 bases). The CDR3 sequence is 14 residues long. Trimming removed 5 bases from V and 7 bases from J, with 16 bases in between. CDR1 is MNHEY, CDR2 SVGAGI, per germline. In DNA, the CDR3 is TGTGCCAGCAGTCCCTCCGACAGGCGGAATACGCAGTATTTT. This gives the protein CASSPSDRRNTQYF.

This chain joins TRBV20-1 and TRBJ2-5, with D possibly being TRBD1 (5 bases). CDR1 DFQATT and CDR2 SNEGSKA come from the germline V gene (reference sequence). Trimming cost V 3 bases and J 1 base, with 12 bases left between them. The CDR3 loop spans 14 amino acids. The DNA of the CDR3 is TGCAGTGCTAGTTCAGGCAGGGCCCAAGAGACCCAGTACTTC. Protein sequence: CSASSGRAQETQYF.

The V and J genes are TRBV7-9 and TRBJ2-6; perhaps TRBD1 as D (6 bases). Deletions cut 5 bases from V and 2 bases from J, with 10 bases between. The CDR3 contains 15 residues. CDR1 and CDR2 from the germline V gene are SEHNR and FQNEAQ (reference sequence). Here the CDR3 reads CASSGNRAGANVLTF. The CDR3 coding sequence is TGTGCCAGCAGCGGAAACAGGGCTGGGGCCAACGTCCTGACTTTC. The variable domain in full, with the rest retrieved from reference TRBV7-9 and TRBJ2-6, is DTGVSQNPRHKITKRGQNVTFRCDPISEHNRLYWYRQTLGQGPEFLTYFQNEAQLEKSRLLSDRFSAERPKGSFSTLEIQRTEQGDSAMYLCASSGNRAGANVLTFGAGSRLTVL.

J is TRBJ2-4 and V is TRBV4-2; tentatively, D is TRBD2 (6 bases). This CDR3 region has 13 residues. In germline, CDR1 is LGHNA, CDR2 YNFKEQ. V was cut by 3 bases and J by 11 bases, with 14 bases left in between. The CDR3 DNA sequence: TGTGCCAGCAGCCAGGGGACCGGGGACTTTCAGTACTTC. Translating it yields CASSQGTGDFQYF.

The rearrangement links TRBV6-5 to TRBJ2-2; D is perhaps TRBD1 (7 bases). Per germline, CDR1 MNHEY and CDR2 SVGAGI. The CDR3 is 15 amino acids. Deletions cut 6 bases from V and 2 bases from J, with 13 bases between. CDR3 amino acids: CASRSRGVNTGELFF. For the CDR3, the DNA is TGTGCCAGCAGGTCCAGGGGGGTCAACACCGGGGAGCTGTTTTTT.